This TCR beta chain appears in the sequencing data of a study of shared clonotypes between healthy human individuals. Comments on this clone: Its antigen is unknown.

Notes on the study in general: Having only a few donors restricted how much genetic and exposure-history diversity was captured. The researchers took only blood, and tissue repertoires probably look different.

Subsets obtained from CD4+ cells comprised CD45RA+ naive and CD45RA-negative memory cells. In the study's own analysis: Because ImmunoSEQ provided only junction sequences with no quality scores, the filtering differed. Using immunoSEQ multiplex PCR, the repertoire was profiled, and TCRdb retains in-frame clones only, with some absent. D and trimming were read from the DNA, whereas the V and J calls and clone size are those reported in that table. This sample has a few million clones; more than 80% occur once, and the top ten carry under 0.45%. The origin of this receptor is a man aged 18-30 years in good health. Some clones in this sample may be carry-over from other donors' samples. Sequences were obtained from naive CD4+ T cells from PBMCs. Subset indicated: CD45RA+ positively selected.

CDR3 in amino acids: CASSQSQRGRGTDTQYF. The CDR3 DNA is TGCGCCAGCAGCCAATCGCAAAGAGGCAGGGGCACAGATACGCAGTATTTT. This chain connects TRBV4-3 to TRBJ2-3; maybe TRBD1 (5 bases). The V gene's germline CDR1 is LGHNA and CDR2 YSLEER. This CDR3 has 17 amino acids. V was trimmed by 2 bases and J by 1 base, leaving 16 bases between them.